The rows below give T cell receptor beta chains drawn from one sample of a study of CD4+ T cells in melanoma. Here immunoSEQ multiplex PCR was the method, and the copy in TCRdb shows in-frame clones only, minus some. The sample shows roughly 16,000 clones, approximately 76% of them seen only once. What was sequenced was cells from a culture (not recorded whether cultured in vitro). The receptor source for this set is a human donor with melanoma. The CDR3 runs from the conserved cysteine through the conserved F or W. D genes are given only for firm matches. A row's size may be missing; if present it is once, few, many or a size class.

CDR3 DNA	CDR3 protein	clone size	V gene	D gene	J gene
TGTGCCTGGAGTACACAAGGATCCCGCGGCTGGGCTGAAAAACTGTTTTTT	CAWSTQGSRGWAEKLFF	NA	TRBV30	NA	TRBJ1-4
TGCGCCAGCAGTCCAGGGAAGAATTCACCCCTCCACTTT	CASSPGKNSPLHF	NA	TRBV10-1	NA	TRBJ1-6
TGTGCCAGCAGGCGTGGGTTTCACACAGATACGCAGTATTTT	CASRRGFHTDTQYF	NA	TRBV6-5	NA	TRBJ2-3
TGTGCCACCGCCTCTCTAGCGCCAATTAGGATTAACAATGAGCAGTTCTTC	CATASLAPIRINNEQFF	NA	TRBV10-3	NA	TRBJ2-1
TGTGCCAGCACCCCCGAGGCAGTACTAACTGAAGCTTTCTTT	CASTPEAVLTEAFF	few	TRBV2	NA	TRBJ1-1
TGTGCCAGCAGCTTACTAGGGGCGGGAGAGCAGTACTTC	CASSLLGAGEQYF	NA	TRBV7-9	NA	TRBJ2-7
TGTGCCAGCAGGCGGGACAGGGTGTCAGATACGCAGTATTTT	CASRRDRVSDTQYF	NA	TRBV2	TRBD1	TRBJ2-3
TGTGCCAGCAGCTTTGAGGTCGGGCGGAGCTACGAGCAGTACTTC	CASSFEVGRSYEQYF	NA	TRBV11-2	NA	TRBJ2-7
TGCGCCAGCAGCGAACCAGGGTTCTATGGCTACACCTTC	CASSEPGFYGYTF	NA	TRBV5-1	NA	TRBJ1-2
TGTGCCAGGGGACAGCCGGACCGCAAGCATGAAAAACTGTTTTTT	CARGQPDRKHEKLFF	NA	TRBV2	TRBD1	TRBJ1-4
TGTGCCAGCAGTGAGTGGACTGTGGCCCAGCATTTT	CASSEWTVAQHF	NA	TRBV6-1	NA	TRBJ1-5
TGCGCCAGCAGCGGGGTTTCGGGGGTTGGGGATACGCAGTATTTT	CASSGVSGVGDTQYF	NA	TRBV5-1	NA	TRBJ2-3
TGTGCCAGCACCTTGGACAGGCTTAGCACAGATACGCAGTATTTT	CASTLDRLSTDTQYF	NA	TRBV6-1	TRBD1	TRBJ2-3
TGTGCCAGCTCCCCCAGAGGGGGCAGAGATTCACCCCTCCACTTT	CASSPRGGRDSPLHF	NA	TRBV16	TRBD1	TRBJ1-6
TGCGCCAGCAGCTACCCTGGGGAGGCGGTAGCTTTCTTT	CASSYPGEAVAFF	NA	TRBV4-1	NA	TRBJ1-1
TGTGCCAGCAGCTTAGGCGGAGGAGGGCAAGGTGGCTACACCTTC	CASSLGGGGQGGYTF	NA	TRBV7-9	NA	TRBJ1-2
TGTGCCAGCAGCTTAACCCCCGGGGACGAGCAGTACTTC	CASSLTPGDEQYF	few	TRBV7-3	NA	TRBJ2-7
TGTGCCAGCAGCTTCAGGACGGCTGTCACAGATACGCAGTATTTT	CASSFRTAVTDTQYF	NA	TRBV11-1	NA	TRBJ2-3
TGTGCCAGCAGCGTAGATCTGGGGCAGCGGTATGGCTACACCTTC	CASSVDLGQRYGYTF	NA	TRBV9	NA	TRBJ1-2
TGTGCCAGTAAGTCACTACAGGGCCTGAAACTGTTTTTT	CASKSLQGLKLFF	NA	TRBV19	NA	TRBJ1-4
TGCGCCAGCAGTGAGCCCGGGTACGAGCAGTACTTC	CASSEPGYEQYF	NA	TRBV10-1	NA	TRBJ2-7
TGTGCCAGCAGCTTAGCGTGGGGCCCTAGCTACGAGCAGTACTTC	CASSLAWGPSYEQYF	NA	TRBV7-2	NA	TRBJ2-7
TGTGCCAGCAGAGGGACAGGGGACTATGGCTACACCTTC	CASRGTGDYGYTF	NA	TRBV7-8	TRBD1	TRBJ1-2
TGTGCCAGCAGCGTAGCAGGCGGGACCGGGGAGCAGTACTTC	CASSVAGGTGEQYF	NA	TRBV9	NA	TRBJ2-7
TGTGCCAGCAGACAGTCCGGGACAGGGCCTTCCTACGAGCAGTACTTC	CASRQSGTGPSYEQYF	few	TRBV14	TRBD1	TRBJ2-7
TGTGCCAGCAGTTTATTTGGCGTCGACTCCGGGATCGGCGGTGAGCAGTTCTTC	CASSLFGVDSGIGGEQFF	NA	TRBV27	NA	TRBJ2-1
TGTGCCAGCAGTTACTCGAAGGCGGGGGCCCACGAGCAGTACTTC	CASSYSKAGAHEQYF	NA	TRBV6-5	NA	TRBJ2-7
TGTGCCAGCAGTTACTCGAAAGAGGGGGCCACCTATACATACACCTTC	CASSYSKEGATYTYTF	few	TRBV6-5	TRBD1	TRBJ1-2
TGTGCCAGCAGCTCCGGTTTATTATCTCGGGTGACTGAAGCTTTCTTT	CASSSGLLSRVTEAFF	NA	TRBV11-2	NA	TRBJ1-1
TGCGCCAGCACCCCGGATGGGCACGGGCACACTGAAGCTTTCTTT	CASTPDGHGHTEAFF	NA	TRBV5-1	NA	TRBJ1-1
TGTGCCAGCAGCCGGGACAGGGGCCCACCCCTCCACTTT	CASSRDRGPPLHF	NA	TRBV6-1	TRBD1	TRBJ1-6
TGTGCCAGCAGCTCCCTTACGAGGGTGGCGAACACTGAAGCTTTCTTT	CASSSLTRVANTEAFF	NA	TRBV7-9	NA	TRBJ1-1
TGCAGCGTTGAGGGGGCCCAGTACTTC	CSVEGAQYF	NA	TRBV29-1	NA	TRBJ2-5
TGTGCCAGCAGCCCCGGCCTCACCACCGGGGAGCTGTTTTTT	CASSPGLTTGELFF	NA	TRBV7-9	NA	TRBJ2-2
TGTGCCAGCAGCTCGAGGCGGCAGGGGTATGTCCAAGAGACCCAGTACTTC	CASSSRRQGYVQETQYF	NA	TRBV7-9	NA	TRBJ2-5
TGTGCCAGCAGCCTGGACAGGGGGATTCAAGCTTTCTTT	CASSLDRGIQAFF	NA	TRBV7-8	TRBD1	TRBJ1-1
TGTGCCAGCAGTGATCATGGGGCGCGTGGCTACACCTTC	CASSDHGARGYTF	NA	TRBV25-1	NA	TRBJ1-2
TGCGCCAGCAGCTCACAGGGGGTAGCTGGGGCCAACGTCCTGACTTTC	CASSSQGVAGANVLTF	NA	TRBV5-1	TRBD1	TRBJ2-6
TGTGCCAGCAGTTCAGGGCGTCAGTACGAGCAGTACTTC	CASSSGRQYEQYF	large	TRBV6-1	NA	TRBJ2-7
TGTGCCAGCAGCTACGGGCCCGCCGGGGCTTACGAGCAGTACTTC	CASSYGPAGAYEQYF	NA	TRBV5-5	NA	TRBJ2-7
TGTGCCAGCAGCGTGACAGGGAAAGGGAACTACGAGCAGTACTTC	CASSVTGKGNYEQYF	NA	TRBV5-4	TRBD1	TRBJ2-7
TGTGCCAGCATGAGCGGGGGGTTATACAATGAGCAGTTCTTC	CASMSGGLYNEQFF	NA	TRBV6-5	TRBD2	TRBJ2-1
TGCGCCAGCAGCCCGGGTGCCGGACCCTACGAGCAGTACTTC	CASSPGAGPYEQYF	NA	TRBV4-1	NA	TRBJ2-7
TGTGCCAGCAGCTTAGCAGGGAAGGTCCTCGTTGGGCAGTACTTC	CASSLAGKVLVGQYF	NA	TRBV7-2	NA	TRBJ2-7
TGCGCCAGCAGCTTGCGAGGAGGGGGCTCCTACGAGCAGTACTTC	CASSLRGGGSYEQYF	NA	TRBV5-1	NA	TRBJ2-7
TGTGCCAGCAGAGTAAATGCGGGGTACACAGATACGCAGTATTTT	CASRVNAGYTDTQYF	NA	TRBV2	NA	TRBJ2-3
TGCGCCAGCAGCTCACTGACCGGACAGGGGATTAATTCACCCCTCCACTTT	CASSSLTGQGINSPLHF	NA	TRBV5-1	TRBD1	TRBJ1-6
TGTGCCAGCGGGCTGACAGGGAGTTACGAGCAGTACTTC	CASGLTGSYEQYF	NA	TRBV6-6	TRBD1	TRBJ2-7
TGTGCCAGCAGCTTAGGACAGGGTAGAGGGGCTGAAGCTTTCTTT	CASSLGQGRGAEAFF	NA	TRBV7-9	TRBD1	TRBJ1-1
TGTGCCAGCAGTGAAGGACATCAGGGGGGAAGAGGCGAGCAGTACTTC	CASSEGHQGGRGEQYF	NA	TRBV6-1	NA	TRBJ2-7
TGTGCCAGCAGCGTAGCGTGGGGCGCTAACTATGGCTACACCTTC	CASSVAWGANYGYTF	NA	TRBV9	NA	TRBJ1-2